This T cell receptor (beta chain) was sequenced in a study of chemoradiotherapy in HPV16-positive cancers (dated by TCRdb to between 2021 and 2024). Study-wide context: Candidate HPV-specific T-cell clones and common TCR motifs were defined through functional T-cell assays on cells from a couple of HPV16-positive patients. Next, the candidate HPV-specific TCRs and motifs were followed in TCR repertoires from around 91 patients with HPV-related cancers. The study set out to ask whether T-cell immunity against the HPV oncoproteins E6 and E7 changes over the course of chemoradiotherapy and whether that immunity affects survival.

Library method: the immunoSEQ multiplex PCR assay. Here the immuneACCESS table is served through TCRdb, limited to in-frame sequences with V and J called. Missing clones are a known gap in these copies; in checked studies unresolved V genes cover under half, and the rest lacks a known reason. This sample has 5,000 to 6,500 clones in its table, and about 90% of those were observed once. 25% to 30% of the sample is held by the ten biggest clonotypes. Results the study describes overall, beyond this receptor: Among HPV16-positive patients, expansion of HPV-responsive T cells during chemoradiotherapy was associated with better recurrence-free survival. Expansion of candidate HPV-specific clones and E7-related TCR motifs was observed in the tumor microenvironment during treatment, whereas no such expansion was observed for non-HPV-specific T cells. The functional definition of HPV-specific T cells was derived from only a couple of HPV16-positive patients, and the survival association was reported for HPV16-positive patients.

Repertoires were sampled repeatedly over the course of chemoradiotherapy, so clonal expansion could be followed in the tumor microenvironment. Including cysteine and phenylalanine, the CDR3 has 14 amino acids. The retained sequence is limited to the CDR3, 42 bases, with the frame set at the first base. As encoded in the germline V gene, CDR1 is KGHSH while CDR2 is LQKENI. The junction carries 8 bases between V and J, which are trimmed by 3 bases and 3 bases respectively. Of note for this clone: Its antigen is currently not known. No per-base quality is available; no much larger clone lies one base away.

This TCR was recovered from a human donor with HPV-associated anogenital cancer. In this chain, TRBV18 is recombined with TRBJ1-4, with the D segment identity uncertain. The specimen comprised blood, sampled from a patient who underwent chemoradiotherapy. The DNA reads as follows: TGTGCCAGCTCACCCGAGTTGGCTAATGAAAAACTGTTTTTT. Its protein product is CASSPELANEKLFF. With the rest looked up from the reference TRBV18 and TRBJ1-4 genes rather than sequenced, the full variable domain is NAGVMQNPRHLVRRRGQEARLRCSPMKGHSHVYWYRQLPEEGLKFMVYLQKENIIDESGMPKERFSAEFPKEGPSILRIQQVVRGDSAAYFCASSPELANEKLFFGSGTQLSVL.